This T cell receptor (beta chain) is from a study of cytomegalovirus exposure and HLA in healthy donors (dated by TCRdb to the late 2010s). Turning to the overall study: In an earlier analysis of 450 to 750 of the donors, approximately 260 Gb of sequence data and some 100 million unique TCR beta sequences from some 170 million T cells were reported. On average, 235,054 unique TCR beta nucleotide sequences were sequenced per donor among a few hundred genotyped donors of the cohort, with approximately 18% of those sequences being non-productive. Besides the first cohort of 666 subjects, a separate validation cohort made up of over 95 different subjects was used. An earlier analysis of roughly 580 of the donors used high-throughput TCR beta sequencing to judge whether each TCR beta V gene segment behaved as functional or pseudogenic. The study aimed to test whether cataloging public T cell receptors could reveal signatures of past pathogen exposure. All discovery cohort repertoires had been generated on a single sequencing platform. To predict cytomegalovirus infection status, the study brought together high-throughput TCR immunosequencing, statistical association of individual TCRs with disease status, and machine learning. HLA typing included class I and class II loci at four-digit resolution. Rather than drawing on any new phenotypic data, the later analysis identified candidate immune exposures from TCR beta sequences and the way those sequences occurred across donors. In a later analysis, previously published TCR beta repertoires from 600 to 850 donors were re-analyzed and high-resolution HLA genotyping was added so that TCR occurrence patterns could be studied. Among the roughly 430 genotyped donors, approximately 77% belonged to the genetic ancestry cluster associated with self-reported Caucasian donors. Donor age, sex, ethnicity and CMV serostatus were compiled together with the repertoire data. About 280 gigabases of sequencing data and roughly 81 million unique TCR sequences made up an early release that covered 640 HLA-typed donors. A later genetic analysis used genome-wide SNP genotypes for about 55% of the 666 donors, treating that subset as a discovery cohort. The number of typed donors differed by locus: 629-630 for A, B, C, DRB1 and DQB1; some 500 for DQA1; approximately 610 for DPA1; and some 450 for DPB1. Using immunosequencing, the study profiled T cell repertoires from 550 to 750 subjects and related those repertoires to cytomegalovirus serostatus. Several DR-DQ haplotypes were handled as single units for association and clustering because linkage in the cohort was strong. What the research found in general, with its limitations: A later analysis associated around 16,000 TCR beta sequences with specific HLA alleles at a false discovery rate of 0.05. Correlated functional status among segregating V segments might be attributable to linkage disequilibrium, but an unknown experimental factor could not be ruled out. In vitro tests confirmed that three of the cytomegalovirus-associated TCR beta chains recognize cytomegalovirus antigens. A group of highly shared sequence variants was considered likely to be a technical artifact of the sequencing pipeline. Some IMGT-functional V segments, including TRBV6-2 and TRBV6-3, could not be told apart with the 87-base-pair reads, so those segments were excluded. While some public TCRs were present in many individuals, most TCR sequences turned up only very rarely across donors. In a later analysis, HLA-associated TCR beta chains showed more clonal expansion and lower generation probabilities than non-associated chains that were equally common. Broadly in line with IMGT annotations, most TCR beta V segments showed up in productive rearrangements about 87% or about 30% of the time in an earlier analysis of several hundred of the donors. A later analysis found that TCR association rates varied across HLA loci, with DRB1 alleles showing the most associated TCRs and HLA-C alleles the fewest. According to a later genetic analysis, donors in an Asian-associated ancestry cluster had fewer N-insertions in productive TCRs than the approximately 710-donor mean. The earlier analysis of some 540 of the donors excluded about 16 rarely observed V segments, including chromosome 9 orphons, because counts were too low. A further reported finding was that TCR beta sequences accurately predicted the HLA-A and HLA-B alleles for most subjects in the first cohort. According to the authors, the approach could potentially be generalized to other disease states and immunological phenotypes. The classifier was reported to diagnose cytomegalovirus status with high specificity and sensitivity in both the original and validation cohorts. The only immune exposure information available for the cohort was CMV serostatus. When HLA alleles, especially DR and DQ, strongly co-occurred, attributing TCR associations to individual alleles was difficult. The cohort was sequenced for TCR beta chains only, and without alpha or paired-chain data the features that could be detected were limited. The study listed 150 to 200 TCR beta chains as associated with cytomegalovirus. A later genetic analysis associated a missense DCLRE1C variant with V-gene and J-gene trimming of TCR beta chains, and an independent cohort replicated the association. Presence/absence analyses assumed roughly uniform sequencing depth across donors, an assumption that may not hold. In a later analysis, most CMV-associated TCR beta chains were found to appear HLA-restricted, with HLA associations seemingly driven largely by CMV exposure. Because HLA typing was unavailable for some donors at each locus, only the typed subset was used in association tests. A later analysis reported that several top co-occurrence clusters appeared linked to parvovirus B19, influenza, CMV and Epstein-Barr virus.

The cohort consisted of 600 or so healthy bone marrow donors. Cohort members were all nominally healthy when sampled, although unrecorded immune exposures were likely present. The donor was CMV seronegative and belonged to the group of over 350 seronegative cohort members. Each donor provided a peripheral blood sample, and peripheral blood mononuclear cells were used for TCR beta sequencing. Genomic DNA was extracted from the blood cell samples with the Qiagen DNeasy Blood Extraction Kit. The library relied on the immunoSEQ multiplex PCR assay. For the multiplex PCR, a mixture combining 60 forward primers for TCR Vbeta segments and 13 reverse primers for TCR Jbeta segments was used. The CDR3 region of rearranged TCR beta genes was amplified from genomic DNA by a multiplex PCR assay. On the Illumina HiSeq System, the amplified TCR beta libraries were sequenced as 87-base-pair reads. The paper's data handling went like this. A later analysis counted some 74 million unique TCR beta chains across the 666 repertoires, and 9.5 million to 11 million of these chains were shared by at least two donors. A nearest-neighbor algorithm error-corrected the raw reads and collapsed the reads into unique sequences, merging closely related sequences to remove PCR and sequencing errors. V, D and J gene segments were assigned by aligning CDR3 sequences to IMGT reference sequences. For a sequence to be retained, at least a six-nucleotide match to both a V gene segment and a J gene segment was required. Rearrangements were classified as productive when the CDR3 lacked stop codons and remained in frame with V and J, and all other rearrangements were classified as non-productive. CDR3 was defined by IMGT convention, running from the second conserved V-encoded cysteine to the conserved J-encoded phenylalanine. The earlier analysis of 587 of the donors excluded any sequence lacking an unambiguous match to a single V gene segment. In an earlier analysis of roughly 600 of the donors, a V segment was called functional when productive rearrangements were above 56.7%, and segregating when the standard deviation between donors exceeded 5%. To diagnose cytomegalovirus status from the catalog of TCR beta chain sequences, a statistical classification framework was built. In a later analysis, TCR nucleotide sequences were compared against IMGT/GENE-DB human TR gene sequences so that V and J genes could be assigned. In a later analysis, CDR3 sequences and most-parsimonious VDJ recombination scenarios were assigned using the TCRdist pipeline. In a later analysis, every TCR beta chain was defined by the combination of its CDR3 amino acid sequence and its V-gene family, and reads without a unique V-gene family were dropped. In a later analysis, around 650 highly shared, low-generation-probability nucleotide sequences were removed to address suspected cross-contamination and a sequencing artifact. In a later analysis, a clonal expansion index for each public chain was calculated from normalized within-repertoire ranks of inferred template counts. A later analysis computed generation probabilities with a VDJ recombination model fitted to out-of-frame rearrangements, and checked the results against IGoR. In a later analysis, hypergeometric tests were used to score TCR-TCR, TCR-HLA and TCR-CMV co-occurrence, with a repertoire-size bias correction applied to TCR pairs. False discovery rates were estimated in a later analysis by permuting HLA or CMV assignments 20 times. In a later analysis, co-occurring TCRs were grouped using DBSCAN, with TCRdist sequence similarity added in when clustering inside HLA-allele-positive subsets. For co-occurrence clustering, repertoires with fewer than 30,000 or more than 120,000 public chains were excluded, along with four to six repertoires with anomalous nucleotide sharing. Not all clones reach the TCRdb copy of this immuneACCESS table, which keeps in-frame sequences only. Checked studies attribute under half of the gap to unresolved V genes and leave the rest unexplained. V, J and clone size were drawn from that table, and D and trimming were deduced from the DNA. The table for this sample lists approximately 150,000 clones; about 75% of them were counted only once. The ten largest clonotypes hold 4.9% of the sample.

The CDR3 numbers 14 residues from cysteine through phenylalanine. CDR3 DNA is the only sequence kept; it has 42 bases, read in frame from the first base. Via the germline V gene, CDR1 is SGHTS and CDR2 YDEGEE. For this clone: There is no known antigen for this receptor. No base-level quality is on record; no much larger clone is a single base apart.

The V and J genes are TRBV5-8 and TRBJ2-5; TRBD2 lines up with 12 middle nucleotides. The J call is doubtful: the DNA matches TRBJ2-7 better. The material sequenced was PBMCs. This TCR derives from a male donor in good health and CMV-seronegative. The CDR3 region has the sequence CASNLAGGPYEQYF. The nucleotides are TGTGCCAGCAACCTAGCGGGGGGGCCCTACGAGCAGTACTTC.